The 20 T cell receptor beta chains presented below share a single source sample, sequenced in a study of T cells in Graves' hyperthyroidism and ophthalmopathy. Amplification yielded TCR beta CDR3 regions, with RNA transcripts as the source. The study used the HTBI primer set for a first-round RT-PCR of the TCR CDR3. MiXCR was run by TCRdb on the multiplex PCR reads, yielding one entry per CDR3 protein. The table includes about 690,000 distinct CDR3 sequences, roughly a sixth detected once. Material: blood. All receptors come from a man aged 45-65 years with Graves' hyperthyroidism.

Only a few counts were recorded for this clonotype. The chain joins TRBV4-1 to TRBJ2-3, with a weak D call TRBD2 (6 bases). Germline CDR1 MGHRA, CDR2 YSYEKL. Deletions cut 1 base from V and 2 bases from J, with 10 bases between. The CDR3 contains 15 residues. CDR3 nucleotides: TGCGCCAGCAGCCAAGTGGGACTCGACACAGATACGCAGTATTTT. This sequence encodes CASSQVGLDTDTQYF.

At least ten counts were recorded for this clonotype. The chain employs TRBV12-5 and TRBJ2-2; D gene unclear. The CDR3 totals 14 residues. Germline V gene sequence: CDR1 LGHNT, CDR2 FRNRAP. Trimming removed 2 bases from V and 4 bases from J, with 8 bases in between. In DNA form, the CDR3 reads TGTGCTAGTGGTTTGTCGGGCGGCACCGGGGAGCTGTTTTTT. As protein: CASGLSGGTGELFF.

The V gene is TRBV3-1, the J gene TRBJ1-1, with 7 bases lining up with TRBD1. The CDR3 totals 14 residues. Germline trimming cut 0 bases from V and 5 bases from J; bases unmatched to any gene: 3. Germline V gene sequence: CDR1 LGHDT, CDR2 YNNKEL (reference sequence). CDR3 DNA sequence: TGTGCCAGCAGCCAAGAAATCAGGGGGACTGAAGCTTTCTTT. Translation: CASSQEIRGTEAFF. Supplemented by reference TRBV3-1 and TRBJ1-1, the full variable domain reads DTAVSQTPKYLVTQMGNDKSIKCEQNLGHDTMYWYKQDSKKFLKIMFSYNNKELIINETVPNRFSPKSPDKAHLNLHINSLELGDSAVYFCASSQEIRGTEAFFGQGTRLTVV.

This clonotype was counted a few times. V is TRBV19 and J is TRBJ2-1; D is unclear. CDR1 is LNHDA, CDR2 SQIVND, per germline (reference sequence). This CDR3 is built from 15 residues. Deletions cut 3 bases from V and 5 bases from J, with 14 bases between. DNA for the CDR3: TGTGCCAGTAGTATGTTGCGGACGTTAAACAATGAGCAGTTCTTC. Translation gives CASSMLRTLNNEQFF.

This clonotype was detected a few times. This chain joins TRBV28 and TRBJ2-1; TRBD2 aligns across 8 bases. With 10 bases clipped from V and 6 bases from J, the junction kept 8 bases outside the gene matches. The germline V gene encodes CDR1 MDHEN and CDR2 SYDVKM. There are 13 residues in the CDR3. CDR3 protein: CAIGTSWFNEQFF. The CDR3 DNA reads TGTGCCATAGGGACTAGTTGGTTCAATGAGCAGTTCTTC.

As DNA, the CDR3 is TGCAGTGCTAGATCGGTAGCGGACCAAGAGACCCAGTACTTC. Protein product: CSARSVADQETQYF. V and J are TRBV20-1 and TRBJ2-5, with a possible D match to TRBD2 (6 bases). The CDR3 is made up of 14 amino acids. Germline CDR1 is DFQATT and CDR2 is SNEGSKA (reference sequence). V was cut by 2 bases and J by 0 bases, with 10 bases left in between.

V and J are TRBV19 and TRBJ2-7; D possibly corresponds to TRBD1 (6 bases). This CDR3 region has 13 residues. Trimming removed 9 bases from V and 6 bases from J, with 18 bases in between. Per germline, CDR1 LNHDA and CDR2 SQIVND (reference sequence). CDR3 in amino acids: CASRRQEVGEQYF. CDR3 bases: TGTGCCAGCCGTAGACAGGAGGTTGGCGAGCAGTACTTC.

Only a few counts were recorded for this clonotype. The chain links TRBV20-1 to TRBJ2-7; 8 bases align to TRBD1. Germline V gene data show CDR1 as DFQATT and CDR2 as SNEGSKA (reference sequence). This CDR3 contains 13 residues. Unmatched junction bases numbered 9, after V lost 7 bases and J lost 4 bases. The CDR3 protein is CSVAGTGNYEQYF. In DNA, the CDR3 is TGCAGTGTTGCGGGGACAGGAAATTACGAGCAGTACTTC.

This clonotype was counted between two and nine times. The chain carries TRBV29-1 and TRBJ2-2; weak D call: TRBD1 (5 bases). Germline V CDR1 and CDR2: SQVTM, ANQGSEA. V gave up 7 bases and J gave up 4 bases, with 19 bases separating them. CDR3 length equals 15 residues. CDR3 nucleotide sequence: TGCAGCGCCCGGTCGACAGTCTCTGCCACCGGGGAGCTGTTTTTT. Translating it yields CSARSTVSATGELFF.

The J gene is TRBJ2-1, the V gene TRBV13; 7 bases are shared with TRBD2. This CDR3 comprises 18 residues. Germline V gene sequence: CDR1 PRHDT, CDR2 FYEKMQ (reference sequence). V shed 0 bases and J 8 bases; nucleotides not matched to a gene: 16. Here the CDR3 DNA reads TGTGCCAGCAGCTTAGGCGGGATAGCGGGCTCCTCTGTTGATGAGCAGTTCTTC. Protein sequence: CASSLGGIAGSSVDEQFF.

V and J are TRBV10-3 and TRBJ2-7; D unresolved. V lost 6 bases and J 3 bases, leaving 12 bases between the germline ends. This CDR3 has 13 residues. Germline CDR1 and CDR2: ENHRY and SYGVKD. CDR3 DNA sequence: TGTGCCATCAGGGAGAGAGCCTTCTACGAGCAGTACTTC. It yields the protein CAIRERAFYEQYF.

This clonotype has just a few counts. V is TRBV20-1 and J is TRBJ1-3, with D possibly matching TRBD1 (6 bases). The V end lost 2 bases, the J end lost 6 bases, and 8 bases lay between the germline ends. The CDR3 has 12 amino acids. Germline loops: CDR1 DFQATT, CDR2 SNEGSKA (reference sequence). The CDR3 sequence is CSARRGANTIYF. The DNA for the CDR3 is TGCAGTGCTAGACGGGGGGCAAACACCATATATTTT.

The CDR3 DNA reads TGTGCCAGCAGTGGGGGGGGGACAGGGGAGGAAAAACTGTTTTTT. It codes for CASSGGGTGEEKLFF. This chain joins TRBV6-1 and TRBJ1-4; 10 nucleotides align to TRBD1. The trim removed 4 bases at V and 8 bases at J, leaving 7 bases unmatched. The CDR3 spans 15 residues. Per germline, CDR1 MNHNS and CDR2 SASEGT.

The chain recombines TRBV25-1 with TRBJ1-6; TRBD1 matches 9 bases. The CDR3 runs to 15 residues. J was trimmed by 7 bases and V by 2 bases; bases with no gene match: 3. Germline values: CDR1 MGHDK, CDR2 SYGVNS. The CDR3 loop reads CASSELGTGNSPLHF. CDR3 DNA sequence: TGTGCCAGCAGTGAACTCGGGACAGGGAATTCACCCCTCCACTTT.

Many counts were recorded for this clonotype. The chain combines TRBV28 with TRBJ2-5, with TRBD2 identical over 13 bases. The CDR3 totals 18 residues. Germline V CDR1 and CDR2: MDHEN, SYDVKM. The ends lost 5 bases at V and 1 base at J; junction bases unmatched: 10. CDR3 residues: CASSNSGTSGISQETQYF. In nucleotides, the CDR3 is TGTGCCAGCAGTAATTCCGGGACTAGCGGGATATCCCAAGAGACCCAGTACTTC.

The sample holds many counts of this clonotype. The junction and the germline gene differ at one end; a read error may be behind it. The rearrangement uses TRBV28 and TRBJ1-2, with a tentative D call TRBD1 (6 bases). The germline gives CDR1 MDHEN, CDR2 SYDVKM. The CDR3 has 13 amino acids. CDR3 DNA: TGTGCCAGCAGTTTAAGTGGGGGCTATGACTACACCTTC. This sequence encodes CASSLSGGYDYTF.

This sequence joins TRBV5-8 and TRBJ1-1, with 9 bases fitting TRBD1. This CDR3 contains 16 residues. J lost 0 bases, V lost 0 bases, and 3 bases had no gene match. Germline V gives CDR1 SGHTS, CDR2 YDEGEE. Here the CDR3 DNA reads TGTGCCAGCAGCTTGGGACAGGGGGAGGTGAACACTGAAGCTTTCTTT. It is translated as CASSLGQGEVNTEAFF. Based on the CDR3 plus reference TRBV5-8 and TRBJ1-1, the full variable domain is EAGVTQSPTHLIKTRGQQATLRCSPISGHTSVYWYQQALGLGLQFLLWYDEGEERNRGNFPPRFSGRQFPNYSSELNVNALELEDSALYLCASSLGQGEVNTEAFFGQGTRLTVV.

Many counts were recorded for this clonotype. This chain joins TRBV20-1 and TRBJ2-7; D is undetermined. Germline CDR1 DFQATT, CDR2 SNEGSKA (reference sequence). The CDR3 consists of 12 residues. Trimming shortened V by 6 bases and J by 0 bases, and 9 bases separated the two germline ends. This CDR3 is CSAPRNSYEQYF. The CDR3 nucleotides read TGCAGTGCCCCGCGGAACTCCTACGAGCAGTACTTC.

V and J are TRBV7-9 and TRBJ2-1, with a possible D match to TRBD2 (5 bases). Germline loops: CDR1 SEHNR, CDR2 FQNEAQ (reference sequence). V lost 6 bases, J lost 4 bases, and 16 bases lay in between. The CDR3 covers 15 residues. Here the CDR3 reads CASRGEGSNYNEQFF. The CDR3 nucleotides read TGTGCCAGCAGGGGAGAAGGGTCGAATTACAATGAGCAGTTCTTC.

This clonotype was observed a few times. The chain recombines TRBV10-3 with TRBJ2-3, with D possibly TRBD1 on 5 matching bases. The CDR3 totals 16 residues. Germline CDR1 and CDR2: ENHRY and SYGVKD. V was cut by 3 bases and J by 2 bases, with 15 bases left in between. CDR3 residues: CAISDLPDSYTDTQYF. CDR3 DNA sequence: TGTGCCATCAGTGACCTTCCCGACAGTTACACAGATACGCAGTATTTT.